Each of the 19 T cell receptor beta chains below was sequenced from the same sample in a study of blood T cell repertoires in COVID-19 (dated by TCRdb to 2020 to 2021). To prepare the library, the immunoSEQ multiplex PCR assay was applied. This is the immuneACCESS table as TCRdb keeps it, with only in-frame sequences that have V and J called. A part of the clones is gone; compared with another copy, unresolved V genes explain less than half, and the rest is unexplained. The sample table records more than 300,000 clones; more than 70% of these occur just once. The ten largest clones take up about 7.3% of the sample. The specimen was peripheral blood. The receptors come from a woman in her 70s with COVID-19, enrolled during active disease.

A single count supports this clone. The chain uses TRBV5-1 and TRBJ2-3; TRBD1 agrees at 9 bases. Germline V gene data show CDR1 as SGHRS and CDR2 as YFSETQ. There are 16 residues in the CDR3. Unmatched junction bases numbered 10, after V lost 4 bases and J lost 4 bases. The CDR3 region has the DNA TGCGCCAGCAGCGATCCGGGACAGGGTTTTTCAGATACGCAGTATTTT. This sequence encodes CASSDPGQGFSDTQYF. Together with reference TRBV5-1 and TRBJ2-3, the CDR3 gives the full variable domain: KAGVTQTPRYLIKTRGQQVTLSCSPISGHRSVSWYQQTPGQGLQFLFEYFSETQRNKGNFPGRFSGRQFSNSRSEMNVSTLELGDSALYLCASSDPGQGFSDTQYFGPGTRLTVL.

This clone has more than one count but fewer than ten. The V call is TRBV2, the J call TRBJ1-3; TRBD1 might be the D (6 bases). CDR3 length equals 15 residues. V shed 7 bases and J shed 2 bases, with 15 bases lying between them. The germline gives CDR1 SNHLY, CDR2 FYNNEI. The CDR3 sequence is CASNFDRTTGNTIYF. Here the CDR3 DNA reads TGTGCCAGCAACTTCGACAGGACCACTGGAAACACCATATATTTT.

The CDR3 DNA is TGTGCCAGCAGCTCCAGACTAGCGGGGGTACAACAAGAGACCCAGTACTTC. Translated: CASSSRLAGVQQETQYF. The V gene is TRBV5-7, the J gene TRBJ2-5, with 12 bases fitting TRBD2. TRBV5-7 is recorded as an ORF, its role being uncertain. The CDR3 consists of 17 residues. J lost 2 bases, V lost 3 bases, and 8 bases had no gene match.

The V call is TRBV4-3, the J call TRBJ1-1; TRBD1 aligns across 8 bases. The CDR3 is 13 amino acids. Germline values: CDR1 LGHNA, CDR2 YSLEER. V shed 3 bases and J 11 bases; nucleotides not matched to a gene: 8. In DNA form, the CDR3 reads TGCGCCAGCAGCCAGGAGACAGGGGTTTGGGCTTTCTTT. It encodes CASSQETGVWAFF.

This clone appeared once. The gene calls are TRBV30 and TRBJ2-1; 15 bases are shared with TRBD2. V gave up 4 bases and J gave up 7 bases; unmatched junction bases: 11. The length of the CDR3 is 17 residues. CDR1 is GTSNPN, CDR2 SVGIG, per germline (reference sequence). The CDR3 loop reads CAWKKGGLAGGLNEQFF. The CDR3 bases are TGTGCCTGGAAAAAAGGTGGACTAGCGGGGGGGCTGAATGAGCAGTTCTTC.

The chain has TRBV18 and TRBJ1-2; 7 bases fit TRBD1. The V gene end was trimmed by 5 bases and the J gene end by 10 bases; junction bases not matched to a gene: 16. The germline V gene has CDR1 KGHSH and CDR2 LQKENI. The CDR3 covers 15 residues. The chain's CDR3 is CASSFFATGSIDYTF. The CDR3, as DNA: TGTGCCAGCTCATTCTTCGCGACAGGGAGTATAGACTACACCTTC.

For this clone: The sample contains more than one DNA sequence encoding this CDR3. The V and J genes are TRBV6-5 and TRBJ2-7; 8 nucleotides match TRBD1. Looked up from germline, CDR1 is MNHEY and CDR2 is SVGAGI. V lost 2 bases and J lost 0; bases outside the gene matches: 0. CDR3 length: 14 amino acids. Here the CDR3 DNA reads TGTGCCAGCAGTTACGGACAGGGCTCCTACGAGCAGTACTTC. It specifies CASSYGQGSYEQYF.

The CDR3 protein is CASSLDSGGGTQYF. In nucleotides, the CDR3 is TGTGCCAGCAGCTTAGACAGTGGGGGAGGTACGCAGTATTTT. The chain recombines TRBV7-9 with TRBJ2-3, with a possible D match to TRBD2 (6 bases). Germline V gives CDR1 SEHNR, CDR2 FQNEAQ (reference sequence). The CDR3 spans 14 residues. V was cut by 1 base and J by 8 bases, with 13 bases left in between.

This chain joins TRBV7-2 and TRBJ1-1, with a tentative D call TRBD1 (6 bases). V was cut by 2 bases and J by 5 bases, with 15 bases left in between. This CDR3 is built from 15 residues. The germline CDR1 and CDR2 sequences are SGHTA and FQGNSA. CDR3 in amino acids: CASSLLRGQRTEAFF. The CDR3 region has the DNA TGTGCCAGCAGCTTACTTCGGGGACAACGGACTGAAGCTTTCTTT.

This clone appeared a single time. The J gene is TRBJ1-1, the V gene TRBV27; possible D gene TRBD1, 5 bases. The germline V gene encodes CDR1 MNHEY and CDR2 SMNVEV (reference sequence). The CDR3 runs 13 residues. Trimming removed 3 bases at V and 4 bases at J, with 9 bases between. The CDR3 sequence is CASSFRQGTEAFF. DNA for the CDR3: TGTGCCAGCAGTTTTCGGCAGGGCACTGAAGCTTTCTTT.

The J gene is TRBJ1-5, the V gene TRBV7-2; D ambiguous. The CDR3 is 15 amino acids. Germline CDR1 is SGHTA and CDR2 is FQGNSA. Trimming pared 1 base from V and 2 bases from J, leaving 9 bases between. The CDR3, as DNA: TGTGCCAGCAGCTTAGGGTTTTCGGGCAATCAGCCCCAGCATTTT. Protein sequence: CASSLGFSGNQPQHF.

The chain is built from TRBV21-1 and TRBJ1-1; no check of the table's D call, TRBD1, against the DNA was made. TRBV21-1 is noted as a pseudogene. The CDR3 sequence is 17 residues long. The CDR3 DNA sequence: TGTGCCAGCAGCAAAGAGGGCTCGGACAGCTTAACCCCTGAAGCTTTCTTT. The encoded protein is CASSKEGSDSLTPEAFF.

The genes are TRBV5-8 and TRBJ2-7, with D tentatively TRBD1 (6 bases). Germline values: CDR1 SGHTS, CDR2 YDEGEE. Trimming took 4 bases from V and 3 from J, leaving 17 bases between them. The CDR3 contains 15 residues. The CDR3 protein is CASSPEFGRGYEQYF. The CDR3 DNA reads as TGTGCCAGCAGCCCAGAGTTCGGCAGGGGCTACGAGCAGTACTTC.

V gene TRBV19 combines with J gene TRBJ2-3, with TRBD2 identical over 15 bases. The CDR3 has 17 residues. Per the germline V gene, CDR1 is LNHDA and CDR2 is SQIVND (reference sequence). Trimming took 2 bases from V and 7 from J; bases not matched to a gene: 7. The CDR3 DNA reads TGTGCCAGTAGTATAAAGGGGACTAGCGGGGGGTGGCATACGCAGTATTTT. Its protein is CASSIKGTSGGWHTQYF.

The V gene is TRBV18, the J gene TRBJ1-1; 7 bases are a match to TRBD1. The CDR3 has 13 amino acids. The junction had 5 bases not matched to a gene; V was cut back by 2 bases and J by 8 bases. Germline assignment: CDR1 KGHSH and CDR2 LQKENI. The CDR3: CASSPEGASEAFF. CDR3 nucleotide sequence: TGTGCCAGCTCACCAGAGGGGGCTTCGGAAGCTTTCTTT. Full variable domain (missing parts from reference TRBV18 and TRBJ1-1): NAGVMQNPRHLVRRRGQEARLRCSPMKGHSHVYWYRQLPEEGLKFMVYLQKENIIDESGMPKERFSAEFPKEGPSILRIQQVVRGDSAAYFCASSPEGASEAFFGQGTRLTVV.

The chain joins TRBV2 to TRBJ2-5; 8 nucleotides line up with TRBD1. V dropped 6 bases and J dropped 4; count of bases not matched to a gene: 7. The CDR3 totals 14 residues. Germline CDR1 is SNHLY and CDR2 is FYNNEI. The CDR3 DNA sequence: TGTGCCAGCAGCCGCCGGGACAGGAGAGAGACCCAGTACTTC. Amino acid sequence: CASSRRDRRETQYF. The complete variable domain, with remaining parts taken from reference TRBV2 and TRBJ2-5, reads EPEVTQTPSHQVTQMGQEVILRCVPISNHLYFYWYRQILGQKVEFLVSFYNNEISEKSEIFDDQFSVERPDGSNFTLKIRSTKLEDSAMYFCASSRRDRRETQYFGPGTRLLVL.

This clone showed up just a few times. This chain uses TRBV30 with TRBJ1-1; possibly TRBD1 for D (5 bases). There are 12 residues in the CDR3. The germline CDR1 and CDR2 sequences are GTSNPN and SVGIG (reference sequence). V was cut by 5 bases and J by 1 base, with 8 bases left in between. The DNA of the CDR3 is TGTGCCTGGGCGACAGAGAACACTGAAGCTTTCTTT. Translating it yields CAWATENTEAFF.

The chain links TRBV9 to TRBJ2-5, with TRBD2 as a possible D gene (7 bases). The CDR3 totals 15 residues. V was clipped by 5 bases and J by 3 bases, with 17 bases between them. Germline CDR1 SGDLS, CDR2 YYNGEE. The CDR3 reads CASSRGGAGEETQYF. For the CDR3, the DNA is TGTGCCAGCAGTAGGGGGGGCGCCGGTGAAGAGACCCAGTACTTC.

In DNA, the CDR3 is TGTGCCAGCAGCCTCTCACATGGACAGGGCGATTCACCCCTCCACTTT. Encoded protein: CASSLSHGQGDSPLHF. The V and J genes are TRBV3-1 (or the pseudogene TRBV3-2) and TRBJ1-6; 8 bases are a match to TRBD1. Germline loops: CDR1 LGHDT, CDR2 YNNKEL (reference sequence). V shed 4 bases and J 8 bases; nucleotides not matched to a gene: 10. The CDR3 covers 16 residues.